The entry below describes one TCR beta chain. No antigen is known for it. A multiplex PCR was run with 60 Vbeta primers and 13 Jbeta primers. The data were produced by immunoSEQ multiplex PCR, yet TCRdb's version contains in-frame clones alone and is incomplete. The sample shows 110,000 or so clones, roughly two thirds of them seen only once. Sampled while nominally healthy, donors likely had unrecorded immune exposures. This specimen comes from a study of cytomegalovirus exposure and HLA in healthy donors. Study results and caveats: A later analysis linked a missense DCLRE1C variant to TCR beta V- and J-gene trimming.

This CDR3 region has 15 residues. Germline V gene data show CDR1 as SGDLS and CDR2 as YYNGEE. Losses at the gene ends were 6 bases for V and 1 base for J; bases not matched to a gene: 3. The TCR originated in a man younger than 35 in good health and CMV-seropositive. The sample consisted of PBMCs. The rearrangement uses TRBV9 and TRBJ2-3, with 12 bases matching TRBD2. The CDR3 bases are TGTGCCAGCAACAGACTAGCGGGGGGCACAGATACGCAGTATTTT. Translating gives CASNRLAGGTDTQYF.